The 26 T cell receptor beta chains below all came from one sample that was sequenced in a study of blood T cell repertoires in COVID-19. Sequencing was performed with immunoSEQ multiplex PCR; in TCRdb, only in-frame clones are kept and a portion is missing. Found here are under 150,000 clones, around 81% of them singletons; the top ten hold roughly 13%. What was sequenced was peripheral blood. The receptors were sampled from a man in his 60s with active or convalescent COVID-19.

The CDR3: CASSLALGGQETQYF. As DNA, the CDR3 is TGTGCCAGCAGCTTAGCGCTCGGGGGCCAAGAGACCCAGTACTTC. The V call is TRBV7-9, the J call TRBJ2-5, with TRBD2 as a possible D gene (6 bases). The CDR3 covers 15 residues. Trimming removed 0 bases at V and 1 base at J, with 9 bases between. Per the germline V gene, CDR1 is SEHNR and CDR2 is FQNEAQ (reference sequence).

The CDR3 sequence is CASSLLQGRTGELFF. The CDR3 DNA follows: TGCGCCAGCAGCTTGCTACAGGGTCGGACCGGGGAGCTGTTTTTT. The genes are TRBV5-1 and TRBJ2-2, with TRBD1 as a possible D gene (6 bases). The CDR3 loop spans 15 amino acids. V lost 1 base and J lost 5, with 12 bases in between. CDR1 SGHRS and CDR2 YFSETQ come from the germline V gene.

This CDR3 reads CASSRQYTGELFF. The CDR3 nucleotides read TGTGCCAGCAGCAGACAGTACACCGGGGAGCTGTTTTTT. The genes are TRBV7-3 and TRBJ2-2, with D possibly TRBD1 on 5 matching bases. The germline V gene encodes CDR1 SGHTA and CDR2 FQGTGA. V was cut by 5 bases and J by 3 bases, with 7 bases left in between. The CDR3 totals 13 residues.

The rearrangement joins TRBV9 to TRBJ1-2; perhaps TRBD1 as D (6 bases). This CDR3 has 13 residues. V gave up 3 bases and J gave up 3 bases, with 9 bases separating them. CDR1 is SGDLS and CDR2 is YYNGEE in the germline V gene. CDR3 amino acids: CASSGTAHYGYTF. The CDR3 nucleotides read TGTGCCAGCAGCGGGACAGCACACTATGGCTACACCTTC.

The chain has TRBV15 and TRBJ1-4; D gene ambiguous. The CDR3 is 13 amino acids. The V end lost 0 bases, the J end lost 11 bases, and 10 bases lay between the germline ends. Germline V gives CDR1 LNHNV, CDR2 YYDKDF (reference sequence). The CDR3 reads CATSRDTAAKLFF. As DNA, the CDR3 is TGTGCCACCAGCAGAGATACGGCGGCCAAACTGTTTTTT.

The chain is built from TRBV4-1 and TRBJ2-1; D possibly corresponds to TRBD1 (7 bases). Per germline, CDR1 MGHRA and CDR2 YSYEKL. The V end lost 4 bases, the J end lost 4 bases, and 17 bases lay between the germline ends. The CDR3 consists of 16 residues. The CDR3 loop reads CASSLPRQGGYNEQFF. CDR3 DNA sequence: TGCGCCAGCAGCCTCCCGAGACAGGGAGGATACAATGAGCAGTTCTTC.

J is TRBJ2-1 and V is TRBV5-1; perhaps TRBD2 as D (7 bases). Per the germline V gene, CDR1 is SGHRS and CDR2 is YFSETQ. This CDR3 contains 14 residues. Deletions cut 4 bases from V and 6 bases from J, with 14 bases between. As DNA, the CDR3 is TGCGCCAGCAGCGACAGGACTAGTGCCAATGAGCAGTTCTTC. It yields the protein CASSDRTSANEQFF.

This clone was observed a handful of times. The gene calls are TRBV18 and TRBJ1-5; maybe TRBD1 (5 bases). Germline CDR1 is KGHSH and CDR2 is LQKENI. CDR3 length: 13 residues. Trimming stripped 6 bases from V and 6 bases from J, with 12 bases between. The CDR3 loop is CASSLGEGQPQHF. The CDR3 DNA sequence: TGTGCCAGCTCCCTAGGGGAGGGTCAGCCCCAGCATTTT.

This chain uses TRBV7-2 with TRBJ1-5; tentative D call: TRBD1 (5 bases). The V gene lost 6 bases and the J gene lost 5 bases, with 11 bases spanning the gap. In germline, CDR1 is SGHTA, CDR2 FQGNSA. The CDR3 is made up of 13 amino acids. In nucleotides, the CDR3 is TGTGCCAGCAGGGGACTCGTAGATCAGCCCCAGCATTTT. It specifies CASRGLVDQPQHF.

The gene calls are TRBV15 and TRBJ1-5; no reliable D call. V was pared by 0 bases and J by 4 bases, with 7 bases between. The CDR3 loop spans 14 amino acids. The germline gives CDR1 LNHNV, CDR2 YYDKDF (reference sequence). The CDR3 nucleotides are TGTGCCACCAGCAGAGATAGGAGTAATCAGCCCCAGCATTTT. It encodes CATSRDRSNQPQHF.

Written as DNA, the CDR3 is TGTGCCAGTGGAACAGGTGTTCTTGAGCCCCAGCATTTT. Its protein is CASGTGVLEPQHF. The rearrangement links TRBV19 to TRBJ1-5; the D gene is possibly TRBD1 (5 bases). The germline V and J ends were trimmed by 8 bases and 8 bases, with 16 bases remaining between them. Germline lookup yields CDR1 LNHDA and CDR2 SQIVND (reference sequence). This CDR3 has 13 residues.

The chain is built from TRBV7-2 and TRBJ2-5; D is possibly TRBD2 (5 bases). V lost 5 bases and J lost 1, with 11 bases in between. Germline CDR1 and CDR2: SGHTA and FQGNSA. The CDR3 is made up of 14 amino acids. The CDR3 nucleotides are TGTGCCAGCAGCCCCGGACTCCTCCAAGAGACCCAGTACTTC. Translating it yields CASSPGLLQETQYF.

This clone was counted a few times. The V call is TRBV5-1, the J call TRBJ2-1; 11 nucleotides match TRBD2. Losses at the gene ends were 2 bases for V and 4 bases for J; bases not matched to a gene: 2. The CDR3 runs to 15 residues. Germline V gene data show CDR1 as SGHRS and CDR2 as YFSETQ. CDR3 in DNA: TGCGCCAGCAGCTTCGGGACTAGCGGATACAATGAGCAGTTCTTC. This codes for CASSFGTSGYNEQFF.

This chain joins TRBV9 and TRBJ2-7; TRBD2 aligns across 7 bases. The CDR3 runs to 14 residues. Germline V CDR1 and CDR2: SGDLS, YYNGEE. V lost 3 bases and J lost 2; bases outside the gene matches: 5. The CDR3 nucleotides are TGTGCCAGCAGCGCCTACCGGGAGGCCTACGAGCAGTACTTC. Amino acid sequence: CASSAYREAYEQYF.

The chain joins TRBV28 to TRBJ2-7; D remains unclear. V was pared by 10 bases and J by 2 bases, with 18 bases between. Germline CDR1 and CDR2: MDHEN and SYDVKM. The CDR3 runs to 14 residues. For the CDR3, the DNA is TGTGCCACCCGAAAGAGCGATATAACCTACGAGCAGTACTTC. It codes for CATRKSDITYEQYF. The variable domain in full, completed from reference TRBV28 and TRBJ2-7, reads DVKVTQSSRYLVKRTGEKVFLECVQDMDHENMFWYRQDPGLGLRLIYFSYDVKMKEKGDIPEGYSVSREKKERFSLILESASTNQTSMYLCATRKSDITYEQYFGPGTRLTVT.

The rearrangement uses TRBV10-3 and TRBJ1-4, with 12 positions matching TRBD1. The CDR3 is made up of 15 amino acids. Germline V gives CDR1 ENHRY, CDR2 SYGVKD. V trimming: 6 bases; J trimming: 8 bases; junction bases outside the gene matches: 7. CDR3: CAISVGTGGAEKLFF. DNA of the CDR3: TGTGCCATCAGCGTCGGGACAGGGGGCGCGGAAAAACTGTTTTTT.

The DNA of the CDR3 is TGTGCCAGCAGTTACTGGGACAGGGTTTGGTTCTTC. Residues: CASSYWDRVWFF. The chain is built from TRBV6-5 and TRBJ2-1; 9 nucleotides match TRBD1. V shed 1 base, J shed 15 bases, and the junction held 4 bases outside the gene matches. The CDR3 covers 12 residues. CDR1 and CDR2 from the germline V gene are MNHEY and SVGAGI.

The chain is built from TRBV19 and TRBJ1-1; tentatively, D is TRBD1 (5 bases). The CDR3 spans 12 residues. Trimming stripped 6 bases from V and 8 bases from J, with 13 bases between. CDR1 and CDR2 from the germline V gene are LNHDA and SQIVND (reference sequence). CDR3: CASRVRDSEAFF. The CDR3 nucleotides read TGTGCCAGTAGGGTCCGGGACTCCGAAGCTTTCTTT.

V is TRBV19 and J is TRBJ1-5; D is unresolved. The V and J ends lost 3 bases and 2 bases respectively, with 14 bases between them. The CDR3 runs 16 residues. Germline values: CDR1 LNHDA, CDR2 SQIVND (reference sequence). CDR3 loop: CASSIYPPRGNQPQHF. The CDR3, as DNA: TGTGCCAGTAGTATTTACCCCCCGCGGGGCAATCAGCCCCAGCATTTT.

The V and J genes are TRBV18 and TRBJ2-3, with D perhaps matching TRBD2 (5 bases). CDR3 length: 16 residues. The germline CDR1 and CDR2 sequences are KGHSH and LQKENI. The germline V and J ends were trimmed by 1 base and 2 bases, with 13 bases remaining between them. As DNA, the CDR3 is TGTGCCAGCTCACCACGGCGGGTGATGAACACAGATACGCAGTATTTT. Translated: CASSPRRVMNTDTQYF.

The V gene is TRBV18, the J gene TRBJ1-5, with 9 bases that match TRBD1. The CDR3 is 19 residues long. After removal of 6 bases from V and 0 bases from J, the junction contained 15 bases not matched to a gene. Germline V gene lookup returns CDR1 KGHSH and CDR2 LQKENI. The chain's CDR3 is CASSPVGDRALYSNQPQHF. DNA of the CDR3: TGTGCCAGCTCGCCCGTCGGGGACAGGGCATTGTATAGCAATCAGCCCCAGCATTTT.

The chain recombines TRBV4-2 with TRBJ2-5; 8 bases map to TRBD1. The CDR3 sequence is 17 residues long. V lost 0 bases, J lost 3 bases, and 9 bases stayed unmatched. Per germline, CDR1 LGHNA and CDR2 YNFKEQ. In DNA form, the CDR3 reads TGTGCCAGCAGCCAAGATCTTGTGCGACAGGGGAAAGAGACCCAGTACTTC. This gives the protein CASSQDLVRQGKETQYF.

This clone was seen a handful of times. The rearrangement uses TRBV6-5 and TRBJ2-7; TRBD1 matches at 9 bases. After removal of 6 bases from V and 4 bases from J, the junction contained 7 bases not matched to a gene. The CDR3 length is 14 residues. The V gene's germline CDR1 is MNHEY and CDR2 SVGAGI. CDR3 nucleotide sequence: TGTGCCAGCAGCCGGGACAGGGCAGGGTACGAGCAGTACTTC. Its protein is CASSRDRAGYEQYF.

V gene TRBV28 combines with J gene TRBJ2-5; 14 positions agree with TRBD2. The CDR3 loop spans 16 amino acids. V lost 5 bases, J lost 5 bases, and 7 bases stayed unmatched. Looked up from germline, CDR1 is MDHEN and CDR2 is SYDVKM. CDR3 residues: CASSTRTSGRRETQYF. CDR3 sequence (DNA): TGTGCCAGCAGTACAAGGACTAGCGGGAGGCGGGAGACCCAGTACTTC.

The chain couples TRBV6-1 to TRBJ1-6; 7 nucleotides align to TRBD1. With V trimmed by 3 bases and J by 11 bases, 7 bases remained unmatched. The CDR3 loop spans 14 amino acids. Germline CDR1 MNHNS, CDR2 SASEGT. CDR3 amino acids: CASSDRQGETPLHF. In nucleotides, the CDR3 is TGTGCCAGCAGTGATAGACAGGGCGAAACACCCCTCCACTTT.

This clone was picked up a small number of times. This chain uses TRBV11-2 with TRBJ1-5; the match to TRBD1 covers 7 bases. The germline V gene encodes CDR1 SGHAT and CDR2 FQNNGV. The V gene end was trimmed by 0 bases and the J gene end by 6 bases; junction bases not matched to a gene: 5. CDR3 length equals 15 residues. In nucleotides, the CDR3 is TGTGCCAGCAGCTTAGAGGCAGGGGGGAGTCAGCCCCAGCATTTT. Amino acid sequence: CASSLEAGGSQPQHF.